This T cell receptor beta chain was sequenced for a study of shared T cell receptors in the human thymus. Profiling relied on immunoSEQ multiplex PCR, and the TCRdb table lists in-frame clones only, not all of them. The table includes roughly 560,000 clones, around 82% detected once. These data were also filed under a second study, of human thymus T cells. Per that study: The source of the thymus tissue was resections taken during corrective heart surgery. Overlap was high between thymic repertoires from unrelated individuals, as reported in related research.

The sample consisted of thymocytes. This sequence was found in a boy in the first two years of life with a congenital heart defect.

In DNA, the CDR3 is TGTGCCAGCAGCTTAGATGGGGCAGACGTCACAGATACGCAGTATTTT. Its translation: CASSLDGADVTDTQYF. The genes are TRBV7-9 and TRBJ2-3; perhaps TRBD1 as D (5 bases). The CDR3 runs 16 residues. Germline V gene lookup returns CDR1 SEHNR and CDR2 FQNEAQ (reference sequence). The germline V and J ends were trimmed by 1 base and 2 bases, with 13 bases remaining between them.